A selection of T cell receptor beta chains follows, all from one sample in a study of control samples from healthy donors and cancer patients. Only in-frame clones appear in the TCRdb table, and some are missing; sequencing was by immunoSEQ multiplex PCR. This sample has 100,000 or so clones, with 83% found just once. The specimen was blood. The source of these receptors is a woman aged 45 to 65 in good health. The CDR3 runs from the conserved cysteine through the conserved F or W. D genes are given only for firm matches. Clone size is given for some rows only: seen once, a few or many times, or a class if the clone is expanded.

j_call: TRBJ1-2
clone_size: -
d_call: -
v_call: TRBV9
cdr3_nt: TGTGCCAGCAGCTCCCGGACGGAGAACTATGGCTACACCTTC
cdr3_aa: CASSSRTENYGYTF

j_call: TRBJ1-3
clone_size: -
d_call: -
v_call: TRBV18
cdr3_nt: TGTGCCAGCTCACCAATTCCCTCAGGGCGCTCTTCTGGAAACACCATATATTTT
cdr3_aa: CASSPIPSGRSSGNTIYF

j_call: TRBJ2-7
clone_size: -
d_call: -
v_call: TRBV4-2
cdr3_nt: TGTGCCAGCAGCCAAGCGTTCTCCTACGAGCAGTACTTC
cdr3_aa: CASSQAFSYEQYF

j_call: TRBJ2-7
clone_size: once
d_call: TRBD1
v_call: TRBV3-1/TRBV3-2
cdr3_nt: TGTGCCAGCAGCCAAAATTTGATAACCGGGACAGGGAGCTACGAGCAGTACTTC
cdr3_aa: CASSQNLITGTGSYEQYF

j_call: TRBJ2-7
clone_size: few
d_call: -
v_call: TRBV2
cdr3_nt: TGTGCCAGCAACGAGCAGGGGCTTTCTTCCGAGCAGTACTTC
cdr3_aa: CASNEQGLSSEQYF

j_call: TRBJ2-5
clone_size: -
d_call: -
v_call: TRBV19
cdr3_nt: -
cdr3_aa: CASSIRFGETQYF

j_call: TRBJ1-2
clone_size: -
d_call: -
v_call: TRBV5-1
cdr3_nt: TGCGCCAGCAGCTTGGACGAGGGGCGCTGGGGCTACACCTTC
cdr3_aa: CASSLDEGRWGYTF

j_call: TRBJ1-5
clone_size: -
d_call: -
v_call: TRBV10-3
cdr3_nt: TGTGCCACACAGGATTATAGCAATCAGCCCCAGCATTTT
cdr3_aa: CATQDYSNQPQHF

j_call: TRBJ2-7
clone_size: -
d_call: TRBD2
v_call: TRBV29-1
cdr3_nt: TGCAGCGTTGAAACTAGCGGTTACTACGAGCAGTACTTC
cdr3_aa: CSVETSGYYEQYF

j_call: TRBJ2-5
clone_size: -
d_call: -
v_call: TRBV5-1
cdr3_nt: TGCGCCAGCAGCCAGGGTGTCCGAGTAGAGACCCAGTACTTC
cdr3_aa: CASSQGVRVETQYF

j_call: TRBJ1-4
clone_size: -
d_call: TRBD1
v_call: TRBV28
cdr3_nt: TGTGCCAGCAGTGGTATCAACCAGGGACAGGGAAGAGAAAAACTGTTTTTT
cdr3_aa: CASSGINQGQGREKLFF

j_call: TRBJ1-5
clone_size: -
d_call: -
v_call: TRBV2
cdr3_nt: TGTGCCAGCAGTGAAAGCCTTCAGCCCCAGCATTTT
cdr3_aa: CASSESLQPQHF

j_call: TRBJ1-5
clone_size: -
d_call: -
v_call: TRBV19
cdr3_nt: TGTGCCAGTAGTATCGGGGGACATCAGCCCCAGCATTTT
cdr3_aa: CASSIGGHQPQHF

j_call: TRBJ1-2
clone_size: -
d_call: -
v_call: TRBV27
cdr3_nt: TGTGCCAGTGGCGGCGGATACTATGGCTACACCTTC
cdr3_aa: CASGGGYYGYTF

j_call: TRBJ2-3
clone_size: -
d_call: -
v_call: TRBV7-2
cdr3_nt: TGTGCCAGCAGCACCCGGTCAGTGGATTGGGGAGATACGCAGTATTTT
cdr3_aa: CASSTRSVDWGDTQYF

j_call: TRBJ2-1
clone_size: -
d_call: TRBD1
v_call: TRBV11-2
cdr3_nt: TGTGCCAGCAGCTCACGACAGGGGGACAATGAGCAGTTCTTC
cdr3_aa: CASSSRQGDNEQFF

j_call: TRBJ1-3
clone_size: once
d_call: -
v_call: TRBV30
cdr3_nt: TGTGCCTGGAGTCAACGGCCTGACACCATATATTTT
cdr3_aa: CAWSQRPDTIYF

j_call: TRBJ1-4
clone_size: -
d_call: TRBD1
v_call: TRBV11-1
cdr3_nt: TGTGCCAGCAGCCAACAGGGGGTGACTAATGAAAAACTGTTTTTT
cdr3_aa: CASSQQGVTNEKLFF

j_call: TRBJ2-3
clone_size: -
d_call: -
v_call: TRBV7-6
cdr3_nt: TGTGCCAGCAGCTTAAGGTCGGGGGTTACGCCAACAGATACGCAGTATTTT
cdr3_aa: CASSLRSGVTPTDTQYF

j_call: TRBJ2-5
clone_size: -
d_call: TRBD2
v_call: TRBV7-9
cdr3_nt: TGTGCCAGCAGCGCTAGCGGGGGAGAGACCCAGTACTTC
cdr3_aa: CASSASGGETQYF

j_call: TRBJ2-2
clone_size: -
d_call: TRBD1
v_call: TRBV7-2
cdr3_nt: TGTGCCAGCAGCCTCCGACAGGGGGGAACCGGGGAGCTGTTTTTT
cdr3_aa: CASSLRQGGTGELFF

j_call: TRBJ1-2
clone_size: -
d_call: -
v_call: TRBV14
cdr3_nt: TGTGCCAGCAGCCAAGAGGGAACACTTCCCACTAACTATGGCTACACCTTC
cdr3_aa: CASSQEGTLPTNYGYTF

j_call: TRBJ1-2
clone_size: -
d_call: -
v_call: TRBV15
cdr3_nt: TGTGCCACCAGCAGAGAGTACGGCCCCAACTATGGCTACACCTTC
cdr3_aa: CATSREYGPNYGYTF

j_call: TRBJ1-2
clone_size: -
d_call: TRBD1
v_call: TRBV4-1
cdr3_nt: TGCGCCAGCAGCCTGGACAGGGGGCGGAATGGCTACACCTTC
cdr3_aa: CASSLDRGRNGYTF

j_call: TRBJ2-1
clone_size: -
d_call: TRBD1
v_call: TRBV11-3
cdr3_nt: TGTGCCAGCAGCTTAAGGCGCCAGGGGGCCTACAATGAGCAGTTCTTC
cdr3_aa: CASSLRRQGAYNEQFF